This T cell receptor (beta chain) appears in the sequencing data of a study of blood T cell repertoires in COVID-19. Study context: Samples came from the United States, Italy and Spain, spanning acute and convalescent COVID-19. Sources were T cells, B-cell-depleted T cells, or PBMCs; the material itself was cDNA or gDNA.

Under the authors' procedure: How many nucleated cells were present was estimated from reference gene primer amplification. Here immunoSEQ multiplex PCR was the method, and the copy in TCRdb shows in-frame clones only, minus some. V and J calls and clone size come straight from that table; D and trimming were deduced from the DNA. Among 130,000 or so clones listed, under 85% were seen once. After removal of 5 bases from V and 8 bases from J, the junction contained 14 bases not matched to a gene. This CDR3 is 16 amino acids long. The germline V gene has CDR1 SGHTA and CDR2 FQGNSA. The rearrangement joins TRBV7-2 to TRBJ2-1; 8 bases fit TRBD2. The receptor comes from a human donor in a cohort sampled during active COVID-19. The sequenced material came from peripheral blood. The CDR3 reads CASSEEGGLVIDEQFF. In nucleotides, the CDR3 is TGTGCCAGCAGCGAGGAAGGGGGACTAGTGATTGATGAGCAGTTCTTC.